The 13 T cell receptor beta chains presented below share a single source sample, sequenced in a study of beta chain features in type 1 diabetes. The authors reverse transcribed all of the isolated RNA, so sequencing captured expressed TCRB transcripts. Assay used: immunoSEQ multiplex PCR; TCRdb lists only in-frame clones, some missing. The table shows under 450,000 clones, with 14% occurring only once. Input material: naive CD4+ T cells from blood. These receptors originate from a young man in good health.

The chain couples TRBV28 to TRBJ1-2, with TRBD1 as a possible D gene (6 bases). This CDR3 has 15 residues. Germline V gene lookup returns CDR1 MDHEN and CDR2 SYDVKM. Trimming left V 2 bases short and J 0 bases short, with 10 bases between. CDR3 residues: CASSLRDTANYGYTF. Written as DNA, the CDR3 is TGTGCCAGCAGTTTACGGGACACAGCTAACTATGGCTACACCTTC.

This chain joins TRBV4-3 and TRBJ2-5; D is possibly TRBD1 (6 bases). The V end was cut by 0 bases, the J end by 5 bases, with 13 bases between. The CDR3 consists of 15 residues. CDR1 and CDR2 from the germline V gene are LGHNA and YSLEER. CDR3 in amino acids: CASSQDLGGMETQYF. CDR3 DNA: TGCGCCAGCAGCCAAGATCTAGGGGGTATGGAGACCCAGTACTTC.

This chain joins TRBV6-5 and TRBJ2-7; TRBD1 aligns across 12 bases. The germline V gene has CDR1 MNHEY and CDR2 SVGAGI. The CDR3 totals 15 residues. Losses at the gene ends were 8 bases for V and 7 bases for J; bases not matched to a gene: 12. The CDR3 reads CASSSGGQGAREQYF. The CDR3 nucleotides are TGTGCCAGCTCAAGCGGGGGACAGGGGGCACGGGAGCAGTACTTC.

The V gene is TRBV7-2, the J gene TRBJ2-3; 15 nucleotides agree with TRBD2. CDR3 length: 16 residues. The V segment lost 4 bases and the J segment 8 bases; nucleotides outside the gene matches: 7. CDR1 and CDR2 from the germline V gene are SGHTA and FQGNSA. Here the CDR3 reads CASSSGTSGGYVTQYF. The CDR3 region has the DNA TGTGCCAGCAGCTCCGGGACTAGCGGGGGGTACGTTACGCAGTATTTT.

This clone was counted only a few times. The rearrangement joins TRBV13 to TRBJ2-7; 9 bases align to TRBD2. CDR3 size: 14 residues. The germline CDR1 and CDR2 sequences are PRHDT and FYEKMQ (reference sequence). V was clipped by 5 bases and J by 6 bases; unmatched bases: 8. DNA for the CDR3: TGTGCCAGCAGCGTCACCGGGACTAGCCGCGAGCAGTACGTC. It specifies CASSVTGTSREQYV.

The J gene is TRBJ2-1, the V gene TRBV27, with 9 bases fitting TRBD2. The CDR3 is 15 amino acids. V was pared by 3 bases and J by 7 bases, with 7 bases of the junction left unmatched. CDR1 and CDR2 from the germline V gene are MNHEY and SMNVEV (reference sequence). CDR3 loop: CASSFLTSGGNEQFF. CDR3 sequence (DNA): TGTGCCAGCAGTTTCTTGACTAGCGGAGGTAATGAGCAGTTCTTC.

A few counts support this clone. The chain combines TRBV2 with TRBJ1-2; D is unclear. Germline V CDR1 and CDR2: SNHLY, FYNNEI. Trimming shortened V by 9 bases and J by 7 bases, and 18 bases separated the two germline ends. The CDR3 is made up of 13 amino acids. CDR3 bases: TGTGCCAGGACGAGGCAGGAGAGTGGTGGCTACACCTTC. Translated: CARTRQESGGYTF.

This clone has only a few counts. The chain has TRBV5-1 and TRBJ2-5, with D possibly TRBD1 on 6 matching bases. Trimming took off 4 bases at V and 5 bases at J, with 21 bases between the two ends. CDR1 is SGHRS, CDR2 YFSETQ, per germline. This CDR3 region has 16 residues. CDR3 sequence reads: CASSLTFTGLVETQYF. CDR3 sequence (DNA): TGCGCCAGCAGCCTTACTTTTACAGGGCTCGTTGAGACCCAGTACTTC.

Only a few counts were recorded for this clone. The chain couples TRBV9 to TRBJ2-5, with TRBD1 matching over 8 bases. This CDR3 has 15 amino acids. V lost 1 base, J lost 5 bases, and 7 bases stayed unmatched. Per germline, CDR1 SGDLS and CDR2 YYNGEE. This chain's CDR3 is CASSVRQGAEETQYF. CDR3 sequence (DNA): TGTGCCAGCAGCGTAAGGCAGGGGGCGGAGGAGACCCAGTACTTC.

As for this clone: This sample includes further DNA sequences coding for the same CDR3. The chain uses TRBV29-1 and TRBJ2-3, with 16 bases fitting TRBD2. This CDR3 has 18 residues. Trimming cost V 6 bases and J 4 bases; bases outside gene matches: 13. Germline V CDR1 and CDR2: SQVTM, ANQGSEA. The CDR3 DNA is TGCAGCGTGCGAGAGGGACTAGCGGGAGGGCCCCGCGCAGATACGCAGTATTTT. Protein product: CSVREGLAGGPRADTQYF.

This clone has just a few counts. The chain combines TRBV13 with TRBJ2-3; D gene ambiguous. The CDR3 runs 14 residues. V lost 1 base, J lost 1 base, and 6 bases lay in between. Germline V lookup: CDR1 PRHDT, CDR2 FYEKMQ (reference sequence). CDR3 coding DNA: TGTGCCAGCAGCTTAGCGAAGGGCACAGATACGCAGTATTTT. Translated, it gives CASSLAKGTDTQYF. The full variable domain, with the rest looked up from reference TRBV13 and TRBJ2-3, is AAGVIQSPRHLIKEKRETATLKCYPIPRHDTVYWYQQGPGQDPQFLISFYEKMQSDKGSIPDRFSAQQFSDYHSELNMSSLELGDSALYFCASSLAKGTDTQYFGPGTRLTVL.

This clone was seen only a few times. In nucleotides, the CDR3 is TGTGCCAGCAGCAGAAAGTGGCGTCTTATGGACAGGGGAGGGGAGCAGTACGTC. It codes for CASSRKWRLMDRGGEQYV. The gene calls are TRBV21-1 and TRBJ2-7; the listed D gene, TRBD1, was not tested against the DNA. TRBV21-1 is flagged as a pseudogene. This CDR3 comprises 18 residues.

This clone came up a few times. The V and J genes are TRBV2 and TRBJ1-1, with D unclear. V lost 1 base and J lost 0, with 6 bases in between. The CDR3 totals 14 residues. Per the germline V gene, CDR1 is SNHLY and CDR2 is FYNNEI. The CDR3, as DNA: TGTGCCAGCAGTGAAGTAGTTGTGAACACTGAAGCTTTCTTT. This encodes CASSEVVVNTEAFF.